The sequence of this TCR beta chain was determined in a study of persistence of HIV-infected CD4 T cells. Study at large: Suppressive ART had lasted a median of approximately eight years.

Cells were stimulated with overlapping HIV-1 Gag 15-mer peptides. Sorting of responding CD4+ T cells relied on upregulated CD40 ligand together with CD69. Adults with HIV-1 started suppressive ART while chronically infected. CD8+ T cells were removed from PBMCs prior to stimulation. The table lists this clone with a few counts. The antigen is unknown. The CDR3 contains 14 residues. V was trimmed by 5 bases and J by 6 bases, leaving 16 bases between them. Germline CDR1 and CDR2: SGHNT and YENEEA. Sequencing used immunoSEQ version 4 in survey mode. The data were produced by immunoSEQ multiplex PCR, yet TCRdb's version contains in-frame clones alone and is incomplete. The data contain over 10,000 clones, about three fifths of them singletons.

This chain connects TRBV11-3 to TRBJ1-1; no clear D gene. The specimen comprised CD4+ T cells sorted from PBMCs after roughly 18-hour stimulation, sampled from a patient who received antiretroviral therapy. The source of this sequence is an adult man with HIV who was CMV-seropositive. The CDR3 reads CASSTGPPFPEAFF. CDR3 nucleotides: TGTGCCAGCAGCACCGGGCCCCCTTTCCCTGAAGCTTTCTTT. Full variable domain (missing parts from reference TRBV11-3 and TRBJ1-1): EAGVVQSPRYKIIEKKQPVAFWCNPISGHNTLYWYLQNLGQGPELLIRYENEEAVDDSQLPKDRFSAERLKGVDSTLKIQPAELGDSAVYLCASSTGPPFPEAFFGQGTRLTVV.